The 8 T cell receptor beta chains below were found in one sample sequenced in a study of blood T cell repertoires in COVID-19. Profiled with immunoSEQ multiplex PCR; TCRdb holds only in-frame clones, not every one. The table has about 280,000 clones, roughly 86% seen once. Sequencing was carried out using peripheral blood. These receptors all stem from a woman aged 30 to 39 who had recovered from COVID-19.

The J gene is TRBJ2-7, the V gene TRBV3-1 (or the pseudogene TRBV3-2); possible D gene TRBD2, 5 bases. Germline lookup yields CDR1 LGHDT and CDR2 YNNKEL (reference sequence). V was clipped by 1 base and J by 3 bases, with 13 bases between them. CDR3 length: 15 residues. CDR3 DNA sequence: TGTGCCAGCAGCCAAGGAAGACGGGGATTCTACGAGCAGTACTTC. Translated: CASSQGRRGFYEQYF.

The gene calls are TRBV5-6 and TRBJ2-1; 7 bases line up with TRBD1. CDR3 length: 15 residues. Germline CDR1 SGHDT, CDR2 YYEEEE. V was clipped by 0 bases and J by 14 bases; unmatched bases: 14. The CDR3 nucleotides are TGTGCCAGCAGCTTGGGACGAACCGTTGGGACAGAGAAGTTCTTC. The encoded protein is CASSLGRTVGTEKFF. The variable domain in full, with the rest retrieved from reference TRBV5-6 and TRBJ2-1, is DAGVTQSPTHLIKTRGQQVTLRCSPKSGHDTVSWYQQALGQGPQFIFQYYEEEERQRGNFPDRFSGHQFPNYSSELNVNALLLGDSALYLCASSLGRTVGTEKFFGPGTRLTVL.

The rearrangement joins TRBV30 to TRBJ2-3; D call uncertain. The CDR3 is 13 amino acids. The V and J ends lost 0 bases and 8 bases respectively, with 12 bases between them. CDR1 is GTSNPN and CDR2 is SVGIG in the germline V gene (reference sequence). CDR3 DNA: TGTGCCTGGAGTGTACAATCCGCAGGTACGCAGTATTTT. Encoded protein: CAWSVQSAGTQYF.

The table lists this clone with a few counts. This chain links TRBV7-2 with TRBJ1-5; 9 bases agree with TRBD1. Losses at the gene ends were 5 bases for V and 7 bases for J; bases not matched to a gene: 6. Germline lookup yields CDR1 SGHTA and CDR2 FQGNSA. This CDR3 is 14 amino acids long. CDR3 amino acids: CASSVRQGEQPQHF. The CDR3 DNA reads TGTGCCAGCAGCGTCCGACAGGGGGAACAGCCCCAGCATTTT.

This rearrangement joins TRBV12-3 or TRBV12-4 to TRBJ1-5, with TRBD1 matching 7 bases. Losses at the gene ends were 6 bases for V and 9 bases for J; bases not matched to a gene: 5. This CDR3 contains 12 residues. This CDR3 is CASSHKGAPQHF. In nucleotides, the CDR3 is TGTGCCAGCAGCCATAAGGGGGCGCCCCAGCATTTT.

The rearrangement uses TRBV6-2 or TRBV6-3 and TRBJ1-5; a possible D gene is TRBD1 (5 bases). V was clipped by 5 bases and J by 7 bases, with 12 bases between them. The CDR3 length is 13 residues. Per the germline V gene, CDR1 is MNHEY and CDR2 is SVGEGT. The CDR3 protein is CASSVWGEQPQHF. CDR3 DNA sequence: TGTGCCAGCAGTGTTTGGGGGGAACAGCCCCAGCATTTT.

CDR3 region: CASSLDLAENTGELFF. Here the CDR3 DNA reads TGTGCCAGCAGCTTGGATCTAGCGGAGAACACCGGGGAGCTGTTTTTT. The chain joins TRBV5-6 to TRBJ2-2; 7 bases are shared with TRBD2. CDR1 SGHDT and CDR2 YYEEEE come from the germline V gene. The trim removed 0 bases at V and 1 base at J, leaving 3 bases unmatched. The CDR3 is made up of 16 amino acids.

The chain joins TRBV28 to TRBJ2-7, with D tentatively TRBD1 (5 bases). Deletions cut 2 bases from V and 6 bases from J, with 11 bases between. The germline CDR1 and CDR2 sequences are MDHEN and SYDVKM. The CDR3 spans 13 residues. The CDR3 coding sequence is TGTGCCAGCAGTTTAGGGTCAGGGCTCGAGCAGTACTTC. This encodes CASSLGSGLEQYF.